What follows are 7 T cell receptor beta chains derived from one specimen sequenced in a study of T-cell memory formation after mild COVID-19. TCRdb re-called the 5' RACE reads with MiXCR, one entry per CDR3 protein. This table has around 530,000 distinct CDR3 sequences, less than 25% appearing once. The sequenced sample was PBMCs or a T cell subset sorted from them (not recorded which). These receptors all come from an adult woman who had mild COVID-19 (a few samples of this study predate the infection). Cell type and time point are not known.

The rearrangement links TRBV7-3 to TRBJ2-1; 7 bases are a match to TRBD2. V gave up 5 bases and J gave up 7 bases; unmatched junction bases: 11. Germline loops: CDR1 SGHTA, CDR2 FQGTGA. This CDR3 comprises 15 residues. CDR3 nucleotides: TGTGCCAGCAGCCCAGGGCTAGCGGAACCTAATGAGCAGTTCTTC. Protein: CASSPGLAEPNEQFF.

The chain has TRBV11-2 and TRBJ1-1; D is possibly TRBD1 (6 bases). Germline V CDR1 and CDR2: SGHAT, FQNNGV. Trimming shortened V by 0 bases and J by 2 bases, and 13 bases separated the two germline ends. The CDR3 is 16 amino acids. The CDR3 spells CASSLDPGQLNTEAFF. Written as DNA, the CDR3 is TGTGCCAGCAGCTTAGACCCCGGACAGCTAAACACTGAAGCTTTCTTT.

This chain joins TRBV7-8 and TRBJ2-1; 7 nucleotides match TRBD2. CDR3 size: 14 residues. In germline, CDR1 is SGHVS, CDR2 FQNEAQ. The V and J ends lost 4 bases and 7 bases, in that order; junction bases with no gene match: 7. The CDR3 sequence is CASSSGGSSNEQFF. The CDR3 DNA sequence: TGTGCCAGCAGCTCGGGCGGGAGCTCAAATGAGCAGTTCTTC.

This clonotype showed up many times. This chain links TRBV11-3 with TRBJ1-2; D call uncertain. This CDR3 has 12 amino acids. CDR1 and CDR2 (germline): SGHNT, YENEEA. Between the trimmed V and J ends, which lost 2 bases and 5 bases, there was a span of 6 bases. The CDR3 coding sequence is TGTGCCAGCAGCTTACAGGATTATGGCTACACCTTC. This sequence encodes CASSLQDYGYTF.

The chain joins TRBV19 to TRBJ2-6, with D maybe TRBD2 (5 bases). Germline V gene data show CDR1 as LNHDA and CDR2 as SQIVND (reference sequence). The CDR3 sequence is 16 residues long. The ends were cut back, 2 bases at V and 2 bases at J, with 10 bases in the middle. The CDR3 sequence is CASSISGSPGANVLTF. For the CDR3, the DNA is TGTGCCAGTAGTATATCGGGAAGCCCTGGGGCCAACGTCCTGACTTTC.

The J gene is TRBJ1-5, the V gene TRBV7-9; D perhaps matches TRBD1 (5 bases). The CDR3 has 12 residues. Germline CDR1 reads SEHNR; CDR2 reads FQNEAQ (reference sequence). Deletions cut 4 bases from V and 9 bases from J, with 10 bases between. The CDR3 loop is CASSYGQGPQHF. The CDR3 DNA sequence: TGTGCCAGCAGCTACGGGCAGGGGCCCCAGCATTTT. The complete variable domain, with remaining parts taken from reference TRBV7-9 and TRBJ1-5, reads DTGVSQNPRHKITKRGQNVTFRCDPISEHNRLYWYRQTLGQGPEFLTYFQNEAQLEKSRLLSDRFSAERPKGSFSTLEIQRTEQGDSAMYLCASSYGQGPQHFGDGTRLSIL.

The chain joins TRBV19 to TRBJ1-1; D not certain. The V end was cut by 5 bases, the J end by 1 base, with 17 bases between. This CDR3 is built from 16 residues. Germline assignment: CDR1 LNHDA and CDR2 SQIVND (reference sequence). CDR3 nucleotides: TGTGCCAGTAGTCCCCAGGACTCTTGGGGGAACACTGAAGCTTTCTTT. This gives the protein CASSPQDSWGNTEAFF.